This T cell receptor beta chain emerged from a study of blood T cell repertoires in COVID-19. About the research overall: PBMCs, B-cell-depleted T cells, or T cells were the source of the cDNA or gDNA that made up the material.

Trimming removed 2 bases from V and 5 bases from J, with 8 bases in between. Germline assignment: CDR1 SGHRS and CDR2 YFSETQ. CDR3 length: 14 amino acids. Authors' data handling: Nucleated cell counts were estimated from reference gene primer amplification. Using immunoSEQ multiplex PCR, the repertoire was profiled, and TCRdb retains in-frame clones only, with some absent. That table gives V, J and clone size, and the DNA gave D and trimming. The table includes some 70,000 clones, about 87% detected once. The rearrangement uses TRBV5-1 and TRBJ1-6; a weak D match, TRBD1 (6 bases). This sequence was found in a woman in her 70s with acute or convalescent COVID-19. Sequenced input: peripheral blood. CDR3 in DNA: TGCGCCAGCAGCTTACAGGGAGATAATTCACCCCTCCACTTT. Translating it yields CASSLQGDNSPLHF.